This T cell receptor beta chain was sequenced for a study of T cell repertoires in cytomegalovirus infection. Study as a whole: Public TCR beta signatures provided an indication of both CMV infection and a matching HLA type.

This clonotype was detected ten times or more. Its antigen is unknown. TCRdb re-derived calls from the reads in MiXCR, one entry per CDR3 protein. This sample carries about 330,000 distinct CDR3 sequences, around 9.5% of them seen once, and the ten largest clones take 4.3%. Deletions cut 2 bases from V and 7 bases from J, with 8 bases between. The CDR3 is made up of 13 amino acids. Overall study findings and caveats: CMV-specific HLA-C-restricted TCR beta clonotypes dominated the ex vivo response. Carriers of CMV and the relevant HLA type were discriminated by public TCR beta frequency.

This chain links TRBV12-3 or TRBV12-4 with TRBJ1-4; D remains ambiguous. The clonotype was recovered from a human donor in good health (CMV status not recorded). Some clones in this sample may be carry-over from other donors' samples. Sequencing was carried out using PBMCs. The DNA for the CDR3 is TGTGCCAGCAGTTTATCCGTGGTTGAAAAACTGTTTTTT. It yields the protein CASSLSVVEKLFF.